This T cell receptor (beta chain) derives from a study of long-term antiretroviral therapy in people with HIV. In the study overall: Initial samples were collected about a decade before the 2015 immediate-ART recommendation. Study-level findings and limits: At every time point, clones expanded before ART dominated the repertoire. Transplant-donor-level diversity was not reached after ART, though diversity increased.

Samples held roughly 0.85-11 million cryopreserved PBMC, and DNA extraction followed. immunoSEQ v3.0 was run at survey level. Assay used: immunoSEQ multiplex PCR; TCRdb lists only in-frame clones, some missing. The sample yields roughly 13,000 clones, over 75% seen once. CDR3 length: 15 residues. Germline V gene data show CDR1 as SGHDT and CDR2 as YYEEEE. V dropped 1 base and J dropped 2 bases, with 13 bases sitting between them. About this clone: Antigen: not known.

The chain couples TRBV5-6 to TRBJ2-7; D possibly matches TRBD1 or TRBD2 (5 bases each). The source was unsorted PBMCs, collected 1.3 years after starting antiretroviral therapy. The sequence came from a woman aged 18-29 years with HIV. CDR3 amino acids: CASSLQSGPAYEQYF. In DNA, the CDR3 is TGTGCCAGCAGCTTGCAATCGGGACCGGCCTACGAGCAGTACTTC. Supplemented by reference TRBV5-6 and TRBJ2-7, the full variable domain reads DAGVTQSPTHLIKTRGQQVTLRCSPKSGHDTVSWYQQALGQGPQFIFQYYEEEERQRGNFPDRFSGHQFPNYSSELNVNALLLGDSALYLCASSLQSGPAYEQYFGPGTRLTVT.